The 5 T cell receptor beta chains presented below share a single source sample, sequenced in a study of technical replicates of blood from several donors. Libraries were prepared by immunoSEQ multiplex PCR; TCRdb keeps only in-frame clonotypes and omits some of them. The sample yields around 80,000 clones, approximately 89% seen once. The sample taken for sequencing was T cells isolated from PBMCs. The receptors here all came from a human donor in good health.

The chain recombines TRBV4-3 with TRBJ2-1; perhaps TRBD2 as D (5 bases). There are 16 residues in the CDR3. V lost 3 bases, J lost 9 bases, and 21 bases lay in between. Per germline, CDR1 LGHNA and CDR2 YSLEER. CDR3 DNA: TGCGCCAGCAGCCAGTGGAGCCGGGGATCGCGGCGTGAGCAGTTCTTC. Its protein product is CASSQWSRGSRREQFF.

The chain uses TRBV7-2 and TRBJ2-3; 7 bases align to TRBD1. The germline V gene encodes CDR1 SGHTA and CDR2 FQGNSA. Trimming removed 5 bases from V and 2 bases from J; junction bases left unmatched: 4. The CDR3 length is 14 residues. The CDR3 reads CASSPGQATDTQYF. The CDR3 DNA follows: TGTGCCAGCAGCCCCGGACAGGCCACAGATACGCAGTATTTT. Combining the CDR3 with reference TRBV7-2 and TRBJ2-3 gives the whole variable domain GAGVSQSPSNKVTEKGKDVELRCDPISGHTALYWYRQSLGQGLEFLIYFQGNSAPDKSGLPSDRFSAERTGGSVSTLTIQRTQQEDSAVYLCASSPGQATDTQYFGPGTRLTVL.

The rearrangement links TRBV5-1 to TRBJ2-1; 7 bases line up with TRBD1. Germline V CDR1 and CDR2: SGHRS, YFSETQ. The CDR3 runs to 15 residues. V shed 4 bases, J shed 6 bases, and the junction held 10 bases outside the gene matches. CDR3 coding DNA: TGCGCCAGCAGCCAGCCCTTGACAGGGTTCAATGAGCAGTTCTTC. As protein: CASSQPLTGFNEQFF.

This chain uses TRBV4-1 with TRBJ2-2; the match to TRBD1 covers 7 bases. Germline lookup yields CDR1 MGHRA and CDR2 YSYEKL. This CDR3 comprises 14 residues. The ends lost 4 bases at V and 7 bases at J; junction bases unmatched: 6. CDR3 sequence: CASSRDRASGELFF. The CDR3 DNA follows: TGCGCCAGCAGCCGCGACAGGGCCAGCGGGGAGCTGTTTTTT.

The chain links TRBV10-3 to TRBJ1-3, with TRBD1 identical over 9 bases. Germline loops: CDR1 ENHRY, CDR2 SYGVKD. Trimming cost V 10 bases and J 3 bases; bases outside gene matches: 13. The length of the CDR3 is 16 residues. CDR3 sequence: CANSPTGQGHGNTIYF. DNA of the CDR3: TGTGCCAACTCCCCAACCGGACAGGGGCATGGAAACACCATATATTTT.